This TCR beta chain comes out of a study of blood T cell repertoires in COVID-19. Using immunoSEQ multiplex PCR, the repertoire was profiled, and TCRdb retains in-frame clones only, with some absent. This table has 120,000 to 150,000 clones, around 87% appearing once. The CDR3 is made up of 13 amino acids. V was trimmed by 2 bases and J by 5 bases, leaving 10 bases between them. The germline CDR1 and CDR2 sequences are SGHDT and YYEEEE. The table lists this clone with a count of one. This receptor was taken from a man aged 50-60 years who had recovered from COVID-19. The sample taken for sequencing was peripheral blood. The rearrangement uses TRBV5-6 and TRBJ1-1; tentatively, D is TRBD1 (6 bases). CDR3 sequence: CASSFGQRTEAFF. DNA of the CDR3: TGTGCCAGCAGCTTCGGACAGCGGACTGAAGCTTTCTTT.